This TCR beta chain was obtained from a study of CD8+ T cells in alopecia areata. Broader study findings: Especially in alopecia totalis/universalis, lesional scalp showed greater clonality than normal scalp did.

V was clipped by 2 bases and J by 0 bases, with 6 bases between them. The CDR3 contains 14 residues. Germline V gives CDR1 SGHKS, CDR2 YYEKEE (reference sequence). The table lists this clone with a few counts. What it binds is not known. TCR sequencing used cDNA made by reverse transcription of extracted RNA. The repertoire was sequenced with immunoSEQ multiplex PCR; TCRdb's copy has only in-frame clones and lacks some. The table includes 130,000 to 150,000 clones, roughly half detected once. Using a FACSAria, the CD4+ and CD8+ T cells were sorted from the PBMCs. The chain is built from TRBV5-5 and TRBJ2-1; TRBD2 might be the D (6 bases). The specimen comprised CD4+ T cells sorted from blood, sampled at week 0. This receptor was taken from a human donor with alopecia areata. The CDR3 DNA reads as TGTGCCAGCAGCTTCGGGGGCTCCTACAATGAGCAGTTCTTC. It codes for CASSFGGSYNEQFF. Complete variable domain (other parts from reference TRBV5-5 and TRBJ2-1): DAGVTQSPTHLIKTRGQQVTLRCSPISGHKSVSWYQQVLGQGPQFIFQYYEKEERGRGNFPDRFSARQFPNYSSELNVNALLLGDSALYLCASSFGGSYNEQFFGPGTRLTVL.